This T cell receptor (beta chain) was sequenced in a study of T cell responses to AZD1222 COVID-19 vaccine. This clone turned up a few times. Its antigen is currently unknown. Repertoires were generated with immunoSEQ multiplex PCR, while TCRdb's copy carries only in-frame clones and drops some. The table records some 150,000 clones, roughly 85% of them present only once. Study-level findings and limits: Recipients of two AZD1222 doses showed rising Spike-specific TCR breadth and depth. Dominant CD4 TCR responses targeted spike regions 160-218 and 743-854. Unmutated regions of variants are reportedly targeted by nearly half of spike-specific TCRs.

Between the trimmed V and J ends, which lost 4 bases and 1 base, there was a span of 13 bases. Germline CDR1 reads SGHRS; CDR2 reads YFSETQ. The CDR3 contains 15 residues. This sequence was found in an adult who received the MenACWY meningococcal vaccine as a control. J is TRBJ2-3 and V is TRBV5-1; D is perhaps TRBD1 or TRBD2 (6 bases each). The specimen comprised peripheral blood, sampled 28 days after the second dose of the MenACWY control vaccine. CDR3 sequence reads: CASSEGGFRTDTQYF. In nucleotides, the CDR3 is TGCGCCAGCAGCGAGGGGGGCTTTCGCACAGATACGCAGTATTTT. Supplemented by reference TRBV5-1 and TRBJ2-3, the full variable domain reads KAGVTQTPRYLIKTRGQQVTLSCSPISGHRSVSWYQQTPGQGLQFLFEYFSETQRNKGNFPGRFSGRQFSNSRSEMNVSTLELGDSALYLCASSEGGFRTDTQYFGPGTRLTVL.